This paragraph covers one T cell receptor (beta chain) sequence. This entry is derived from a study of blood T cell repertoires in COVID-19. Study summary: T cells, B-cell-depleted T cells, or PBMCs supplied cDNA or gDNA.

CDR3 length: 15 residues. V was cut by 6 bases and J by 3 bases, with 15 bases left in between. Germline CDR1 reads KGHSH; CDR2 reads LQKENI. Donors of Cohort 3 who recovered were those that had two negative PCRs, clearance, or symptom resolution. Original data processing: Amplification of reference gene primers was used by the study to estimate nucleated cell counts. Clones were sequenced by immunoSEQ multiplex PCR, and TCRdb holds only the in-frame ones, with some missing. V and J calls and clone size are those listed in that table; D and trimming were worked out from the DNA. The sample holds 160,000 or so clones, 80% seen once.

The chain couples TRBV18 to TRBJ1-5; D may be TRBD1 (5 bases). The sequence derives from a woman between 55 and 75 years old who had recovered from COVID-19. Input material: PBMCs or T cells enriched from blood (not recorded which). The CDR3 DNA reads as TGTGCCAGCTCCCGGGGCGGGGGGTCCAATCAGCCCCAGCATTTT. Translation: CASSRGGGSNQPQHF.